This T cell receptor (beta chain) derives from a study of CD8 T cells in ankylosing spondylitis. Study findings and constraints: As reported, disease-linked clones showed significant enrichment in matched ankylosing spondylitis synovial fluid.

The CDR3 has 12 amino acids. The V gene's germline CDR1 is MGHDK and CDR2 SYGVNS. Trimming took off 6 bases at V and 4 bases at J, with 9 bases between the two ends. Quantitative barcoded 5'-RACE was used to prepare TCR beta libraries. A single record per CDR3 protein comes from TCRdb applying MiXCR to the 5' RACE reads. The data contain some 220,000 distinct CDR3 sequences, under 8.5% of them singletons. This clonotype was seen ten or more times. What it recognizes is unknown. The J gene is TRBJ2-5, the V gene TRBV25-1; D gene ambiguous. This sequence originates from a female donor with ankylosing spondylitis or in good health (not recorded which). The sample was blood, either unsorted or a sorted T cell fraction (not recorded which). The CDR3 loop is CASRSYGETQYF. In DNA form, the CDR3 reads TGTGCCAGCAGATCATATGGAGAGACCCAGTACTTC.